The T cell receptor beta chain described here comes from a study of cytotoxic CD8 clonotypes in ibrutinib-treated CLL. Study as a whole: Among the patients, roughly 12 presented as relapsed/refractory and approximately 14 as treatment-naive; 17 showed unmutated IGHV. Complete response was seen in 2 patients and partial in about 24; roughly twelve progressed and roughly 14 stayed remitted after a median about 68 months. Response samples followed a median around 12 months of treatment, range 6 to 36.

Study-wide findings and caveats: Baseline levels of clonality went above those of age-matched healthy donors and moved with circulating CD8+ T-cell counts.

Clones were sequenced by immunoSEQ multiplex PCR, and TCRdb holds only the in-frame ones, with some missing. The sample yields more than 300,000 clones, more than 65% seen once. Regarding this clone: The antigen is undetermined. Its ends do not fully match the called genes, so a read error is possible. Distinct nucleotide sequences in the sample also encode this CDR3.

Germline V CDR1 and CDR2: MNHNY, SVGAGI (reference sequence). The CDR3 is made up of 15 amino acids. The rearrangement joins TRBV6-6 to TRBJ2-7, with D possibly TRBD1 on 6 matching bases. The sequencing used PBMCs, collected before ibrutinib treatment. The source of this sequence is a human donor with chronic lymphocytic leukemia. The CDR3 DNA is TGTGCCAGCAGGGGAGACAGGCGAAACACCTACGAGCAATACTTC. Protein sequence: CASRGDRRNTYEQYF.